Listed here is a single TCR beta chain. It has no known antigen specificity. No base qualities exist here, and no much larger clone lies one base off it. Using the deep immunoSEQ assay, TCR CDR3 regions were amplified from genomic DNA by multiplex PCR. Genomic DNA extracted from each cell subset was distributed evenly over all wells of several immunoSEQ 96-well plates, and each plate served as one replicate. For sorted subsets, 150 to 250 ng genomic DNA, equal to about 30,000 T cell genomes, was loaded into each replicate PCR. Purified libraries were quantified with a Qubit 3.0 fluorometer, sized on a Bioanalyzer 2100, and re-quantified with the KAPA Library Quantification kit. Every immunoSEQ 96-well plate was sequenced on a separate single-read 150-cycle Illumina NextSeq 550 flow cell. On the authors' methods: Because the immunoSEQ output held only junctional sequences and lacked quality scores, the filtering could not match the filtering applied to full-length reads. To assign V/J genes and CDR3, sequences were annotated using PyIR, a Python wrapper for IgBLAST v1.9, with IMGT germline references. Reads were removed for weak V/J assignments (E-value above 1e-6), missing CDR3, stop codons, out-of-frame junctions, or ambiguous translated residues. V3J clonotypes were defined as sequences sharing the same inferred V gene, J gene, and CDR3 amino acid sequence. To compute the percentage overlap between repertoires, the number of shared unique clonotypes was divided by the size of the smaller repertoire. Repertoire richness was assessed with RTK rarefaction, the Chao1 estimator, and Recon v2.1 estimates of unobserved clonotypes. OLGA was used to compute generation probabilities for all TCRbeta clonotypes that the gDNA method yielded from a few donors. Held by TCRdb, this immuneACCESS table contains in-frame sequences only and omits some clones. Under half of the omission traces to an unresolved V gene where checked; the cause of the rest is unknown. V and J calls and clone size follow that table, whereas D and trimming were derived from the DNA. This sample has more than 2,000,000 clones in its table, and approximately 93% of those were observed once. Together, the top ten hold 0.39% of the sample.

Compared with germline, V lacks 4 bases and J lacks 4 bases; bases without a gene match: 25. From the germline V gene, CDR1 is SQVTM and CDR2 is ANQGSEA. The CDR3 runs 22 residues from the cysteine to the phenylalanine. Only CDR3 DNA remains: 66 bases, in frame from the first base. These data originate in a study of shared clonotypes between healthy human individuals (dated by TCRdb to about 2020). About the study as a whole: The cohort comprised a couple of women and a few men aged 18 to 49 years. To increase sequencing depth and limit assay-specific biases, TCR repertoire library preparation and sequencing were carried out by different laboratories using diverse techniques. To estimate repertoire size and how much clonotype sharing occurs between individuals, the study deeply sequenced the blood TCR repertoires of five healthy adults. Each donor's leukapheresis produced roughly between roughly 0.85 and 9.5 billion PBMCs. For each donor, CD4 naive and CD4 memory were each run on three plates, CD8 naive on two plates, and CD8 memory on one plate.

The research as a whole found: Because the study included a small number of donors, the genetic and exposure-history diversity represented was limited. Pairwise subsampling indicated that sequencing depth was expected to affect the degree of clonotype sharing among donors. When a handful of donors were compared, the shared fraction of clonotypes was roughly 4.8% for naive CD4, less than 4% for naive CD8, 2% to 2.5% for memory CD4, and under 0.5% for memory CD8. Naive subsets generally had larger estimated clonotype richness than memory subsets. Even with the large sequencing depth, rarefaction of the sorted-subset datasets indicated that sequencing was incomplete. Compared with non-shared clonotypes, the clonotypes found in all four sorted-subset donors had higher generation probabilities. Only blood was sampled, and tissue TCR repertoires likely differ from those in blood.

The donors were healthy, HIV-negative adults with no recently reported acute infections or vaccinations. Only Caucasian adults living in Nashville, Tennessee, USA were represented among the donors. CD4+ T cells were enriched through magnetic negative selection, after which naive cells were positively selected on CD45RA and the remaining negative fraction served as the memory subset. Blood was obtained by leukapheresis, after which PBMCs were separated by Ficoll-Histopaque density gradient centrifugation and cryopreserved in liquid nitrogen vapor phase. Analytical flow cytometry was used to check the purity and quantity of every magnetically sorted T cell population. Genomic DNA was isolated from each sorted fraction and quantified by UV absorbance on a Nanodrop 2000c.

The receptor comes from a man younger than 35 in good health. Some clones in this sample may be carry-over from other donors' samples. This sequence uses TRBV29-1 and TRBJ2-1; TRBD2 lines up with 13 middle nucleotides. Sequencing was performed on naive CD4+ T cells from PBMCs. The sample's cell subset or site, from its label and the paper: CD45RA+ positively selected. The CDR3 protein sequence reads: CSVVSQLPTSGRARYTYNEQFF. The nucleotide sequence is TGCAGCGTTGTCTCACAGCTACCCACTAGCGGGAGGGCCCGATACACTTACAATGAGCAGTTCTTC.